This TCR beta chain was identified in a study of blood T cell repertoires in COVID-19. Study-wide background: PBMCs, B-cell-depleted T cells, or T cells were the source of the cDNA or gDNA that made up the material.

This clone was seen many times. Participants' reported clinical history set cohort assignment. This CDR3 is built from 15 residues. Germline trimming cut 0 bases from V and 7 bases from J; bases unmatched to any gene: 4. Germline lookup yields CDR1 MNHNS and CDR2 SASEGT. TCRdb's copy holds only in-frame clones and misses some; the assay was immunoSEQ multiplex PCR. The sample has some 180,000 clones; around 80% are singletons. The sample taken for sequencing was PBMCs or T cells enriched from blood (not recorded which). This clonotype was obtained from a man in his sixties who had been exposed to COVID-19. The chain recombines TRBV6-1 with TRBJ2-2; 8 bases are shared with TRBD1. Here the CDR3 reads CASSEARGRIGELFF. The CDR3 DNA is TGTGCCAGCAGTGAAGCCAGGGGGCGGATCGGGGAGCTGTTTTTT.